What follows describes a single TCR beta chain. Its target is unknown. This entry belongs to a study of Ad26.COV2.S vaccination and SARS-CoV-2 variants. Study-level information: The study gave Ad26.COV2.S intramuscularly, once or twice 56 days apart. Overall study results and limits: Spike-specific responses of CD8+ and CD4+ T cells were reported to display substantial breadth after vaccination. Across vaccine and placebo recipients, the breadth of non-spike TCRs was similar.

Stated treatment: some 20 received Ad26.COV2.S at low or high dose, single or two shots; 5 received placebo; per-sample allocation not given. The samples date from day 63 after the first vaccine or placebo injection. Donor was an adult aged 18-55 years in Boston. Method: immunoSEQ multiplex PCR; TCRdb's copy keeps in-frame clones and lacks some. Here the sample spans roughly 380,000 clones, 70% to 90% being singletons. Trimming removed 5 bases from V and 3 bases from J, with 11 bases in between. The germline V gene encodes CDR1 MNHEY and CDR2 SVGAGI. The CDR3 totals 13 residues. Sample: peripheral blood, taken in a trial of Ad26.COV2.S vaccine versus placebo. This TCR derives from a person between 18 and 65 years old who received the Ad26.COV2.S COVID-19 vaccine or a placebo. V is TRBV6-5 and J is TRBJ2-7; perhaps TRBD1 as D (6 bases). In DNA, the CDR3 is TGTGCCAGCAGTCTCCAACAGGGCTACGAGCAGTACTTC. It is translated as CASSLQQGYEQYF.